The clone carrying this TCR beta chain showed up just a few times. As yet, its antigen is unknown. TCRdb independently ran MiXCR on the 5' RACE reads; one entry per CDR3 protein. The sample shows about 340,000 distinct CDR3 sequences, approximately 3.9% of them seen only once. The record originates from a study of T cells after yellow fever vaccination. The ends were cut back, 2 bases at V and 2 bases at J, with 12 bases in the middle. CDR3 length: 15 residues. From germline, CDR1 is MNHEY and CDR2 SMNVEV (reference sequence). Study-level findings and limits: Abundant clonotypes from the bulk population could have been carried over as contaminants into FACS-sorted repertoires. Re-detected after boosting: most primary clones, 95% to 98% of CD4 and 75% to 90% of CD8.

The sequenced sample was PBMCs, obtained 5 days after the yellow fever booster vaccination. V usage is TRBV27 and J usage is TRBJ1-2; D remains unclear. The receptor was derived from a man aged 18 to 30 who received the YFV17D yellow fever vaccine. CDR3 sequence (DNA): TGTGCCAGCAGTTTAGCGGGTCGAGCGAACTATGGCTACACCTTC. This gives the protein CASSLAGRANYGYTF.